Each of the 21 T cell receptor beta chains below was sequenced from the same sample in a study of CD8+CD57+ T cells in acquired aplastic anemia. Genomic DNA, serving as template, underwent TCR beta VDJ and CDR3 profiling. MiXCR was run by TCRdb on the reads, yielding one entry per CDR3 protein. The sample yields 80,000 to 100,000 distinct CDR3 sequences, 55% to 75% seen once. Patients chosen for sequencing had shown CD8+CD57+ cell expansion by flow cytometry. Material for sequencing was sorted CD4+, CD8+, or CD8+CD57+ T cells (not recorded which) from PBMCs. The receptors were sampled from a human donor with aplastic anemia.

V gene TRBV20-1 combines with J gene TRBJ2-5; possibly TRBD1 or TRBD2 for D (5 bases each). CDR1 and CDR2 (germline): DFQATT, SNEGSKA (reference sequence). V shed 3 bases and J shed 5 bases, with 10 bases lying between them. This CDR3 spans 12 amino acids. CDR3 nucleotide sequence: TGCAGTGCTAGGGGGGATAGGGAGACCCAGTACTTC. Translated: CSARGDRETQYF.

This clonotype was seen more than once but under ten times. This chain uses TRBV2 with TRBJ1-6; 9 bases fit TRBD1. V trimming: 7 bases; J trimming: 7 bases; junction bases outside the gene matches: 8. The length of the CDR3 is 15 residues. Germline lookup yields CDR1 SNHLY and CDR2 FYNNEI. The CDR3 region is CASIPRTGANSPLHF. The DNA of the CDR3 is TGTGCCAGCATTCCCCGGACAGGGGCCAATTCACCCCTCCACTTT.

The CDR3 protein is CASSRAQGRRQETQYF. CDR3 nucleotides: TGTGCCAGCAGCCGGGCACAGGGGAGGCGGCAAGAGACCCAGTACTTC. The V call is TRBV11-2, the J call TRBJ2-5, with TRBD1 as a possible D gene (7 bases). The V end lost 5 bases, the J end lost 2 bases, and 18 bases lay between the germline ends. This CDR3 has 16 amino acids. Per the germline V gene, CDR1 is SGHAT and CDR2 is FQNNGV.

This chain connects TRBV7-6 to TRBJ2-3, with 13 bases that match TRBD2. The V gene end was trimmed by 5 bases and the J gene end by 2 bases; junction bases not matched to a gene: 4. The CDR3 extends over 16 amino acids. Germline loops: CDR1 SGHVS, CDR2 FNYEAQ. CDR3 in DNA: TGTGCCAGCAGCAGGGGACTAGCGGGGCCCACAGATACGCAGTATTTT. Translated: CASSRGLAGPTDTQYF.

The chain has TRBV2 and TRBJ2-2; D unclear. This CDR3 has 14 amino acids. Germline V gene data show CDR1 as SNHLY and CDR2 as FYNNEI. V shed 1 base and J shed 5 bases, with 8 bases lying between them. The CDR3 coding sequence is TGTGCCAGCAGTGAAGGTCCTAGTACCGGGGAGCTGTTTTTT. Protein: CASSEGPSTGELFF.

The CDR3 is CSARGTGNTYEQYF. The DNA of the CDR3 is TGCAGTGCCAGGGGGACAGGGAATACCTACGAGCAGTACTTC. The V call is TRBV20-1, the J call TRBJ2-7; 9 nucleotides align to TRBD1. Trimming at V came to 6 bases and at J to 2 bases, leaving 8 bases not matched to a gene. This CDR3 contains 14 residues. Germline V gives CDR1 DFQATT, CDR2 SNEGSKA (reference sequence).

V and J are TRBV12-3 or TRBV12-4 and TRBJ2-5, with D uncertain. Trimming shortened V by 5 bases and J by 2 bases, and 12 bases separated the two germline ends. The CDR3 loop spans 14 amino acids. CDR3 loop: CASSPQDVQETQYF. DNA for the CDR3: TGTGCCAGCAGTCCCCAGGACGTGCAAGAGACCCAGTACTTC.

V and J are TRBV20-1 and TRBJ2-1; TRBD1 matches 9 bases. Per germline, CDR1 DFQATT and CDR2 SNEGSKA (reference sequence). J gave up 0 bases and V 3 bases, and 12 bases lay outside the gene matches. The CDR3 has 18 residues. The CDR3, as DNA: TGCAGTGCTAGCGGGACTTCCGGGACAGGGAGCTCCTACAATGAGCAGTTCTTC. The encoded protein is CSASGTSGTGSSYNEQFF.

The V and J genes are TRBV2 and TRBJ1-5, with D uncertain. V was trimmed by 4 bases and J by 4 bases, leaving 8 bases between them. The CDR3 runs 13 residues. Germline CDR1 reads SNHLY; CDR2 reads FYNNEI. Written as DNA, the CDR3 is TGTGCCAGCAGTGGAGTAGGAAATCAGCCCCAGCATTTT. Translation: CASSGVGNQPQHF. The entire variable domain, with the rest obtained from reference TRBV2 and TRBJ1-5, is as follows: EPEVTQTPSHQVTQMGQEVILRCVPISNHLYFYWYRQILGQKVEFLVSFYNNEISEKSEIFDDQFSVERPDGSNFTLKIRSTKLEDSAMYFCASSGVGNQPQHFGDGTRLSIL.

The chain recombines TRBV14 with TRBJ1-3; D unresolved. The CDR3 consists of 14 residues. V was pared by 2 bases and J by 4 bases, with 9 bases between. Germline CDR1 reads SGHDN; CDR2 reads FVKESK. CDR3 nucleotides: TGTGCCAGCAGCCAATTAGGGATCGGAAACACCATATATTTT. Its translation is CASSQLGIGNTIYF. Based on the CDR3 plus reference TRBV14 and TRBJ1-3, the full variable domain is EAGVTQFPSHSVIEKGQTVTLRCDPISGHDNLYWYRRVMGKEIKFLLHFVKESKQDESGMPNNRFLAERTGGTYSTLKVQPAELEDSGVYFCASSQLGIGNTIYFGEGSWLTVV.

This chain connects TRBV9 to TRBJ2-1, with 8 bases aligning to TRBD2. The CDR3 contains 16 residues. V shed 4 bases, J shed 5 bases, and the junction held 11 bases outside the gene matches. CDR1 and CDR2 from the germline V gene are SGDLS and YYNGEE. The CDR3, as DNA: TGTGCCAGCAGCCTTAGGGGTAGCGGGGCGAACAATGAGCAGTTCTTC. It encodes CASSLRGSGANNEQFF.

About this clonotype itself: The CDR3 does not end in the conserved phenylalanine or tryptophan, so this is likely a read error. It is unclear where the CDR3 begins or ends on the DNA, so no DNA is shown, and the CDR3 is as TCRdb lists it. The chain recombines TRBV7-2 with TRBJ1-3. The CDR3 extends over 8 residues, inclusive of both ends. Germline CDR1 reads SGHTA; CDR2 reads FQGNSA. CDR3 sequence reads: CASSLVGL.

This clonotype was detected only a few times. The chain couples TRBV2 to TRBJ2-5; 8 bases align to TRBD1. The CDR3 spans 14 residues. V dropped 7 bases and J dropped 4; count of bases not matched to a gene: 8. Germline CDR1 reads SNHLY; CDR2 reads FYNNEI. As DNA, the CDR3 is TGTGCCAGCACCATCCCCGGGACAGGAGAGACCCAGTACTTC. Amino acids: CASTIPGTGETQYF.

This clonotype appeared once. This sequence joins TRBV29-1 and TRBJ2-3; D ambiguous. Per the germline V gene, CDR1 is SQVTM and CDR2 is ANQGSEA. The V end was cut by 5 bases, the J end by 4 bases, with 19 bases between. The CDR3 consists of 15 residues. The CDR3 nucleotides read TGCAGCGTTTATAGGTCGAGCGTAATTTCAGATACGCAGTATTTT. It encodes CSVYRSSVISDTQYF.

The CDR3 sequence is CASTSRSGVNTEAFF. The DNA of the CDR3 is TGTGCCAGCACCTCAAGGTCGGGGGTTAACACTGAAGCTTTCTTT. The rearrangement links TRBV25-1 to TRBJ1-1, with D perhaps matching TRBD1 (5 bases). This CDR3 region has 15 residues. Trimming took 7 bases from V and 2 from J, leaving 17 bases between them. CDR1 is MGHDK, CDR2 SYGVNS, per germline.

V is TRBV20-1 and J is TRBJ2-5; D gene unclear. This CDR3 region has 15 residues. Per germline, CDR1 DFQATT and CDR2 SNEGSKA (reference sequence). Between the trimmed V and J ends, which lost 1 base and 2 bases, there was a span of 14 bases. CDR3 region: CSARGLAPRQETQYF. In DNA form, the CDR3 reads TGCAGTGCTAGAGGACTCGCACCGCGGCAAGAGACCCAGTACTTC.

This clonotype was observed a few times. The J gene is TRBJ1-1, the V gene TRBV20-1, with D uncertain. The CDR3 has 12 residues. Trimming took 2 bases from V and 5 from J, leaving 9 bases between them. The germline V gene encodes CDR1 DFQATT and CDR2 SNEGSKA (reference sequence). The CDR3 DNA reads TGCAGTGCTAGAATGTCAGTAACTGAAGCTTTCTTT. Its protein is CSARMSVTEAFF.

Only a few counts were recorded for this clonotype. The chain has TRBV20-1 and TRBJ2-7; the D gene could be TRBD1 or TRBD2 (5 bases each). V was trimmed by 0 bases and J by 6 bases, leaving 9 bases between them. In germline, CDR1 is DFQATT, CDR2 SNEGSKA (reference sequence). The CDR3 loop spans 12 amino acids. The CDR3 loop is CSARDKGREQYF. The CDR3 DNA is TGCAGTGCTAGAGATAAGGGACGCGAGCAGTACTTC.

The J gene is TRBJ2-3, the V gene TRBV5-6; maybe TRBD2 (5 bases). Per the germline V gene, CDR1 is SGHDT and CDR2 is YYEEEE. The CDR3 length is 13 residues. With 4 bases removed from V and 4 bases from J, the gap between germline ends came to 10 bases. The CDR3 reads CASSPGIPDTQYF. The CDR3 DNA sequence: TGTGCCAGCAGCCCCGGGATCCCAGATACGCAGTATTTT.

The chain recombines TRBV7-9 with TRBJ2-5; tentatively, D is TRBD1 or TRBD2 (5 bases each). Germline V CDR1 and CDR2: SEHNR, FQNEAQ (reference sequence). The CDR3 loop spans 13 amino acids. V was shortened by 5 bases and J by 1 base, with 8 bases between the two germline ends. The CDR3: CASSAGTQETQYF. The CDR3, as DNA: TGTGCCAGCAGCGCCGGGACCCAAGAGACCCAGTACTTC.

This clonotype has only a few counts. As the CDR3 is not closed by the conserved phenylalanine or tryptophan, this likely results from a read error. This chain links TRBV2 with TRBJ2-7; tentatively, D is TRBD1 or TRBD2 (5 bases each). The CDR3 length is 13 residues. V lost 5 bases, J lost 2 bases, and 10 bases lay in between. The germline V gene encodes CDR1 SNHLY and CDR2 FYNNEI. CDR3 in DNA: TGTGCCAGCAGTCGGGAAGGGGCCTACGAGCAGTACCTC. This encodes CASSREGAYEQYL.